This TCR beta chain was recovered during a study of cytomegalovirus exposure and HLA in healthy donors. Broader study findings: Sequencing depth roughly uniform across donors was assumed in presence/absence analyses. Donor immune exposure was known only as CMV serostatus. In a later analysis, several top co-occurrence clusters appeared linked to parvovirus B19, influenza, CMV and Epstein-Barr virus.

Researchers ran the PCR with 60 Vbeta and 13 Jbeta primers. Generated by immunoSEQ multiplex PCR, the TCRdb table keeps only in-frame clones and is missing some. The listing records approximately 150,000 clones. Per the germline V gene, CDR1 is SGHRS and CDR2 is YFSETQ. This CDR3 is built from 13 residues. Trimming cost V 4 bases and J 2 bases, with 9 bases left between them. Worth noting for this clone: Antigen: not known.

This chain joins TRBV5-1 and TRBJ1-2; no reliable D call. The sample comprised PBMCs. The receptor was isolated from a male donor in good health and CMV-seronegative. Here the CDR3 DNA reads TGCGCCAGCAGCGACGACATGAACTATGGCTACACCTTC. It specifies CASSDDMNYGYTF. Full variable domain (missing parts from reference TRBV5-1 and TRBJ1-2): KAGVTQTPRYLIKTRGQQVTLSCSPISGHRSVSWYQQTPGQGLQFLFEYFSETQRNKGNFPGRFSGRQFSNSRSEMNVSTLELGDSALYLCASSDDMNYGYTFGSGTRLTVV.